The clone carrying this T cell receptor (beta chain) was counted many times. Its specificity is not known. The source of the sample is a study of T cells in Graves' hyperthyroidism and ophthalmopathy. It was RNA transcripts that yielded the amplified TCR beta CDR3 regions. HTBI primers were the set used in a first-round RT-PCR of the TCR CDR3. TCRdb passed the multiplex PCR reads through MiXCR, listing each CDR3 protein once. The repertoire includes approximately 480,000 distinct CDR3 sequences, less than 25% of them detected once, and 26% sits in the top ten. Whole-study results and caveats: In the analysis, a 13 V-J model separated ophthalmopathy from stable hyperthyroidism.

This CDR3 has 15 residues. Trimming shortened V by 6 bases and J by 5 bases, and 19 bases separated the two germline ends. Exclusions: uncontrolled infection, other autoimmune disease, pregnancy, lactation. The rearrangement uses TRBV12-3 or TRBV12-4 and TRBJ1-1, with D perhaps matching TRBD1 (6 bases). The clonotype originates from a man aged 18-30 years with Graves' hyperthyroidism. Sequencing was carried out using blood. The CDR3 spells CASSSRFRGRTEAFF. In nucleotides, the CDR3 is TGTGCCAGCAGCTCTCGTTTCAGGGGCAGGACTGAAGCTTTCTTT.